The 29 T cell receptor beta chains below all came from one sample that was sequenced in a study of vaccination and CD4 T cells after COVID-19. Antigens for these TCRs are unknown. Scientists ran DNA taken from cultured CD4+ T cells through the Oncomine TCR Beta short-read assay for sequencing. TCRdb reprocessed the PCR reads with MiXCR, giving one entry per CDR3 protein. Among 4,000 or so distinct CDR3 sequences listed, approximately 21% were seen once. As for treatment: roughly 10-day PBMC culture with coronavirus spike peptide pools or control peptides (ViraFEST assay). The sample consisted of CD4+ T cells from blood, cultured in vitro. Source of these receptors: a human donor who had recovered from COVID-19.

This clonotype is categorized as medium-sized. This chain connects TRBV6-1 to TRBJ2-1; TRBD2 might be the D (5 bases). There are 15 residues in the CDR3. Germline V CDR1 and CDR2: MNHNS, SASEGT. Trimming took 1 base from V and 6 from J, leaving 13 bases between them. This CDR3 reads CASSEVDGISNEQFF. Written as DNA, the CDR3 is TGTGCCAGCAGTGAAGTGGACGGGATATCCAATGAGCAGTTCTTC.

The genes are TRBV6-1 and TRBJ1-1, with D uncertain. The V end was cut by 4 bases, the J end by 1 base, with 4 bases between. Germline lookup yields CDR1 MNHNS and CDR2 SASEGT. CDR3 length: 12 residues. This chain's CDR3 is CASSVGNTEAFF. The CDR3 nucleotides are TGTGCCAGCAGTGTTGGGAACACTGAAGCTTTCTTT.

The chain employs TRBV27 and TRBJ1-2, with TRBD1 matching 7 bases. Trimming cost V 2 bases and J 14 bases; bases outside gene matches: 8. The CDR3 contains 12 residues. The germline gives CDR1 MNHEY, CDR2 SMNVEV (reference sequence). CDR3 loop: CASSLNGGQATF. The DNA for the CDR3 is TGTGCCAGCAGTTTAAACGGTGGACAGGCGACCTTC.

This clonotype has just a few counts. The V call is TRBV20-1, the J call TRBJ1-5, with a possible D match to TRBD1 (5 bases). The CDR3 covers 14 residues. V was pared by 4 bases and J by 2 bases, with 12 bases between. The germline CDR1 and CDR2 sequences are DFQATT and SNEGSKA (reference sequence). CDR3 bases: TGCAGTGCTAATAAAGGGGACGGCAATCAGCCCCAGCATTTT. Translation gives CSANKGDGNQPQHF.

CDR3 sequence (DNA): TGTGCCAGCAGCCAGTACGGGACCTACGAGCAGTACTTC. It codes for CASSQYGTYEQYF. This chain uses TRBV3-1 with TRBJ2-7; D might be TRBD2 (5 bases). V was pared by 3 bases and J by 2 bases, with 8 bases between. The CDR3 has 13 residues. Germline V gene data show CDR1 as LGHDT and CDR2 as YNNKEL (reference sequence).

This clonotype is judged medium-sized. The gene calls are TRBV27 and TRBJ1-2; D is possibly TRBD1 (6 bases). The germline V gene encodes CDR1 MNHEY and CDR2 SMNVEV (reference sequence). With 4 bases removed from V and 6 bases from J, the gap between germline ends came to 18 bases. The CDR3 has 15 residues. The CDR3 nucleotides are TGTGCCAGCAGTTCGTACAGGGAGGGGTCCGATGGCTACACCTTC. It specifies CASSSYREGSDGYTF.

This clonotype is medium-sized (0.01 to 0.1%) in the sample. The CDR3 coding sequence is TGTGCCAGCAGTGAGCTGGGGATACTGGCTTTCTTT. It codes for CASSELGILAFF. The chain links TRBV6-1 to TRBJ1-1; D call uncertain. Germline lookup yields CDR1 MNHNS and CDR2 SASEGT. This CDR3 spans 12 amino acids. V lost 3 bases and J 11 bases, leaving 13 bases between the germline ends.

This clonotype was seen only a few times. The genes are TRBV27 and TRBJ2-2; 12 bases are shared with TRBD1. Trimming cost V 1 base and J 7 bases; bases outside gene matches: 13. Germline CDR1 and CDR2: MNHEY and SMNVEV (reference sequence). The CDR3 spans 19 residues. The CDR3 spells CASSLFYNRDRGRVGELFF. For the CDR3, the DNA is TGTGCCAGCAGTTTATTCTACAACCGGGACAGGGGGCGGGTCGGGGAGCTGTTTTTT.

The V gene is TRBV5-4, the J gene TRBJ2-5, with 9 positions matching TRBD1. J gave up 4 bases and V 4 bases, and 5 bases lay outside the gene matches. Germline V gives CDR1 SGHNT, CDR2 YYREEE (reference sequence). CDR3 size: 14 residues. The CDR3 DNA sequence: TGTGCCAGCAGCACAACAGGGGGCCCAGAGACCCAGTACTTC. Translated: CASSTTGGPETQYF. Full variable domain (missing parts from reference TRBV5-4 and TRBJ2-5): ETGVTQSPTHLIKTRGQQVTLRCSSQSGHNTVSWYQQALGQGPQFIFQYYREEENGRGNFPPRFSGLQFPNYSSELNVNALELDDSALYLCASSTTGGPETQYFGPGTRLLVL.

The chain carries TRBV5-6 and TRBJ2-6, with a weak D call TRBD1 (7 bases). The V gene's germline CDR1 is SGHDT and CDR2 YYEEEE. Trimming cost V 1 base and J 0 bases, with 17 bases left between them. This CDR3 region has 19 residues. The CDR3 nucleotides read TGTGCCAGCAGCTTGAGGAGGGACAGTCTTGTCTCTGGGGCCAACGTCCTGACTTTC. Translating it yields CASSLRRDSLVSGANVLTF. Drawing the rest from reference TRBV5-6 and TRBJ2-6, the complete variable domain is DAGVTQSPTHLIKTRGQQVTLRCSPKSGHDTVSWYQQALGQGPQFIFQYYEEEERQRGNFPDRFSGHQFPNYSSELNVNALLLGDSALYLCASSLRRDSLVSGANVLTFGAGSRLTVL.

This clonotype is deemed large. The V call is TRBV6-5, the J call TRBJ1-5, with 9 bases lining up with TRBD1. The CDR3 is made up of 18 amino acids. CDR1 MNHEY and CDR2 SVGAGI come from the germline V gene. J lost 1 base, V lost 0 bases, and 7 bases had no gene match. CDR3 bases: TGTGCCAGCAGTTACTCCCGGGACAGGGTTTTGAGCAATCAGCCCCAGCATTTT. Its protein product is CASSYSRDRVLSNQPQHF.

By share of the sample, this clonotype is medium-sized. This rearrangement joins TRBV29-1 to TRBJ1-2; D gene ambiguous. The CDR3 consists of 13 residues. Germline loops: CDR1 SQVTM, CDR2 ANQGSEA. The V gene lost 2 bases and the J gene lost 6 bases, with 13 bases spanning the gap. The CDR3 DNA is TGCAGCGTTGAAAGAGTGGGAGTTAATGGCTACACCTTC. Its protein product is CSVERVGVNGYTF.

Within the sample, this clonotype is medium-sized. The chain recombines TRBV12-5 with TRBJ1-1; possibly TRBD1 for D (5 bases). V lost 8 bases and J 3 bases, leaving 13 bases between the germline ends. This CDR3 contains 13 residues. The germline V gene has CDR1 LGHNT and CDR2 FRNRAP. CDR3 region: CASNSGSYTEAFF. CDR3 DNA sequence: TGTGCTAGTAACTCAGGGTCTTACACTGAAGCTTTCTTT.

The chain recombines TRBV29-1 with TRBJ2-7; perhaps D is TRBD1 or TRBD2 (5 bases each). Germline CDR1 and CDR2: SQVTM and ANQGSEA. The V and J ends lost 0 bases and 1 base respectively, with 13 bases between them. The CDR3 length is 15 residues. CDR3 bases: TGCAGCGTTGAAGATAGGGGAGCGAGTTCCTACGAGCAGTACTTC. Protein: CSVEDRGASSYEQYF.

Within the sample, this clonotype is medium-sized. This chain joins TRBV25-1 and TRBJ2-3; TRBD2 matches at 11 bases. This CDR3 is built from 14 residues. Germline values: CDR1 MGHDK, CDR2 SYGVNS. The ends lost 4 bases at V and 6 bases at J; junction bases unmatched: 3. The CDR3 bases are TGTGCCAGCAGTGGGACTAGCGGGCTGGATACGCAGTATTTT. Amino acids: CASSGTSGLDTQYF.

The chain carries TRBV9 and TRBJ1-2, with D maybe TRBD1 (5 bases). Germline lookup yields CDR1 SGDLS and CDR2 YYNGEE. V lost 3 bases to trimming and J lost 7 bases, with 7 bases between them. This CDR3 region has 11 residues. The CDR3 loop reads CASSAGFGYTF. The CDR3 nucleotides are TGTGCCAGCAGCGCAGGGTTTGGCTACACCTTC.

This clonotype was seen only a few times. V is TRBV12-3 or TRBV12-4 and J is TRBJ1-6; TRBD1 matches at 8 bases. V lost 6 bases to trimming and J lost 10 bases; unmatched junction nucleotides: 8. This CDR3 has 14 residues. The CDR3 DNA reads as TGTGCCAGCAGCTCGACAGGGGTTCGATCACCCCTCCACTTT. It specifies CASSSTGVRSPLHF.

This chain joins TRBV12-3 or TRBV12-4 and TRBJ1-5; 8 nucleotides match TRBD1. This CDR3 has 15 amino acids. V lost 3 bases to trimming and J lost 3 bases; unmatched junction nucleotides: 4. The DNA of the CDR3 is TGTGCCAGCAGTTTGTGGGACAGGACCAATCAGCCCCAGCATTTT. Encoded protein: CASSLWDRTNQPQHF.

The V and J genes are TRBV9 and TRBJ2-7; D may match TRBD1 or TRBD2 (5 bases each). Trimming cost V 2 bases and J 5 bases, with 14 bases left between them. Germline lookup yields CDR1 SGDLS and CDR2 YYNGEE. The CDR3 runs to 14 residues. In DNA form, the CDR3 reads TGTGCCAGCAGCGTCAAGGGGAGTCTAGACGAGCAGTACTTC. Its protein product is CASSVKGSLDEQYF.

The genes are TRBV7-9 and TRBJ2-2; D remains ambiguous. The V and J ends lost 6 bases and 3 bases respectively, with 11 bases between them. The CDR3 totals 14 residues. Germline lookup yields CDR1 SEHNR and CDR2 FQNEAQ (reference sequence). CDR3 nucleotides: TGTGCCAGCAGTTCCGACGGACACACCGGGGAGCTGTTTTTT. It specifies CASSSDGHTGELFF.

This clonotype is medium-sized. The CDR3 nucleotides read TGCAGTGCTAGCCCCTTCGGAGGGGAAGAGACCCAGTACTTC. Protein: CSASPFGGEETQYF. The V gene is TRBV20-1, the J gene TRBJ2-5; weak D call: TRBD2 (6 bases). The CDR3 runs 14 residues. Trimming left V 3 bases short and J 3 bases short, with 14 bases between. The germline V gene encodes CDR1 DFQATT and CDR2 SNEGSKA (reference sequence).

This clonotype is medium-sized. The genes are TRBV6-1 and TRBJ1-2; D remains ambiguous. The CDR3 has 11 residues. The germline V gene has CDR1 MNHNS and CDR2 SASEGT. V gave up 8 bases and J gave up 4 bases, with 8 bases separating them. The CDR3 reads CASSKGYGYTF. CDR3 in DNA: TGTGCCAGCTCGAAGGGCTATGGCTACACCTTC.

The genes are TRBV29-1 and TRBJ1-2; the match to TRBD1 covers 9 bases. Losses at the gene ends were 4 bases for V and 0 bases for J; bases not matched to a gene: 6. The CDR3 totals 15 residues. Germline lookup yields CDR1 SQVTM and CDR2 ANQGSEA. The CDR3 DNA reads TGCAGCGTTGGGACAGGGGCTGTCACTAACTATGGCTACACCTTC. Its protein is CSVGTGAVTNYGYTF. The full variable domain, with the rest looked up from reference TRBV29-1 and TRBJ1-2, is SAVISQKPSRDICQRGTSLTIQCQVDSQVTMMFWYRQQPGQSLTLIATANQGSEATYESGFVIDKFPISRPNLTFSTLTVSNMSPEDSSIYLCSVGTGAVTNYGYTFGSGTRLTVV.

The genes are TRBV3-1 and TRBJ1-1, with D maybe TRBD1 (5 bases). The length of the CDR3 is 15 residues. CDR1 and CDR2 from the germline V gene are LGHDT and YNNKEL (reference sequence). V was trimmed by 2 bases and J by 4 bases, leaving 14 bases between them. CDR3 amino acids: CASSQSFQGTTEAFF. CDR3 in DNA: TGTGCCAGCAGCCAAAGTTTTCAGGGTACCACTGAAGCTTTCTTT. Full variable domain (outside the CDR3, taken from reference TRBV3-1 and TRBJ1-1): DTAVSQTPKYLVTQMGNDKSIKCEQNLGHDTMYWYKQDSKKFLKIMFSYNNKELIINETVPNRFSPKSPDKAHLNLHINSLELGDSAVYFCASSQSFQGTTEAFFGQGTRLTVV.

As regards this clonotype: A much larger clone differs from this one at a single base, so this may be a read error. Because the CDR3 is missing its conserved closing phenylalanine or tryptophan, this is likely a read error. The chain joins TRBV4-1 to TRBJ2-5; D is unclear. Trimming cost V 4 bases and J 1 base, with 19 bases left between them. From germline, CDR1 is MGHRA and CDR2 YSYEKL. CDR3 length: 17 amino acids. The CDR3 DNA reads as TGCGCCAGCAGCCGCAGTCAGACCCCAGGCTCCCAAGAGACCCAGTACTTG. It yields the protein CASSRSQTPGSQETQYL.

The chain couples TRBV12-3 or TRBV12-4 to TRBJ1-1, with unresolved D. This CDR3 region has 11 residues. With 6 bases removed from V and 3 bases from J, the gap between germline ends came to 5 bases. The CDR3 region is CASSWDTEAFF. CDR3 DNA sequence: TGTGCCAGCAGCTGGGACACTGAAGCTTTCTTT.

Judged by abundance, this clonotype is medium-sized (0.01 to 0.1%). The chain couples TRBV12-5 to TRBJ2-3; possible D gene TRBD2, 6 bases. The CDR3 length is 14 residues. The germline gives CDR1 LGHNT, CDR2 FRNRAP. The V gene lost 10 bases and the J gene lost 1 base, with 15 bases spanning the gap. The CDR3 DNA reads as TGTGCTATTACCGGGGGTGGTGGCACAGATACGCAGTATTTT. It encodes CAITGGGGTDTQYF.

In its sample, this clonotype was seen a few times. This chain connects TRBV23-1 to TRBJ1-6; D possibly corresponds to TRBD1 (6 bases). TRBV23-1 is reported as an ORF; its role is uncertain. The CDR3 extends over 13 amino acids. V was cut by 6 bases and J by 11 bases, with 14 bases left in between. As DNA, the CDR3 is TGCGCCAGCAGCCGAAGACAGGTTGCACCCCTCCACTTT. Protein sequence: CASSRRQVAPLHF.

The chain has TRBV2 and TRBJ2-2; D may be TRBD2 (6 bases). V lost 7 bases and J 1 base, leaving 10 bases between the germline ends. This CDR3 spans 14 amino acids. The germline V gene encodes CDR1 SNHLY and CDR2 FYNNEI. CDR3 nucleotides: TGTGCCAGCAAAGAGACTAGGAACACCGGGGAGCTGTTTTTT. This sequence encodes CASKETRNTGELFF.